This TCR beta chain was obtained from a study of blood T cell repertoires in COVID-19. The table came from immunoSEQ multiplex PCR; TCRdb's copy has only in-frame clones and leaves some out. Of around 67,000 clones detected, approximately 84% appear once; the ten largest clones hold 36%. Germline CDR1 SGHDN, CDR2 FVKESK. CDR3 size: 13 residues. With 1 base removed from V and 4 bases from J, the gap between germline ends came to 7 bases. The chain employs TRBV14 and TRBJ1-1; weak D call: TRBD1 (6 bases). Material: peripheral blood. This receptor was taken from a man between 65 and 79 years old with acute or convalescent COVID-19. The DNA of the CDR3 is TGTGCCAGCAGCCAAGGCAGGGGCACTGAAGCTTTCTTT. Amino acid sequence: CASSQGRGTEAFF.